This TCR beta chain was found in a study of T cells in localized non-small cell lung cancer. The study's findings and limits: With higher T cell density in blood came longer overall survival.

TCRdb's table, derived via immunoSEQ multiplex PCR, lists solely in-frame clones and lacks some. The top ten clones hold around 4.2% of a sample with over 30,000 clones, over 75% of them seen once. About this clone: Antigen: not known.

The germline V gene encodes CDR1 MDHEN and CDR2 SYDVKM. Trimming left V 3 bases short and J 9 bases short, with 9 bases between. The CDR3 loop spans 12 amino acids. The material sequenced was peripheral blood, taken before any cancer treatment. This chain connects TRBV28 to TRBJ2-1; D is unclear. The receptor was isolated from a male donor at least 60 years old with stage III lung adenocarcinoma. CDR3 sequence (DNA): TGTGCCAGCAGTTTCGGCTCGGGTGAGCAGTTCTTC. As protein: CASSFGSGEQFF.